The next 21 T cell receptor beta chains were all read from a single sample in a study of blood T cell repertoires in COVID-19. Sequencing was performed with immunoSEQ multiplex PCR; in TCRdb, only in-frame clones are kept and a portion is missing. The data contain roughly 500,000 clones, 70% to 90% of them singletons. Sequencing was performed on peripheral blood. These receptors originate from a human donor in a cohort sampled during active COVID-19.

This clone has more than one count but fewer than ten. The V and J genes are TRBV28 and TRBJ2-3, with TRBD2 matching over 11 bases. This CDR3 comprises 18 residues. V gave up 9 bases and J gave up 0 bases; unmatched junction bases: 14. CDR1 is MDHEN, CDR2 SYDVKM, per germline. The CDR3 loop is CASHPPPLAGASTDTQYF. The CDR3 DNA is TGTGCCAGTCATCCTCCCCCACTAGCGGGAGCTAGCACAGATACGCAGTATTTT.

The J gene is TRBJ2-3, the V gene TRBV5-1; D is perhaps TRBD2 (5 bases). CDR1 and CDR2 (germline): SGHRS, YFSETQ. The V end lost 0 bases, the J end lost 6 bases, and 8 bases lay between the germline ends. This CDR3 is 13 amino acids long. The CDR3 DNA reads as TGCGCCAGCAGCTTGGCCGGCGGGGATACGCAGTATTTT. Its protein product is CASSLAGGDTQYF.

The chain is built from TRBV10-3 and TRBJ2-3; D not resolved. CDR3 length: 16 residues. Trimming left V 3 bases short and J 5 bases short, with 18 bases between. CDR1 and CDR2 (germline): ENHRY, SYGVKD. CDR3 amino acids: CAISERSSRSGDTQYF. CDR3 sequence (DNA): TGTGCCATCAGTGAACGTTCCTCTCGATCGGGAGATACGCAGTATTTT.

This chain uses TRBV3-1 (or the pseudogene TRBV3-2) with TRBJ1-1; D is perhaps TRBD1 (6 bases). Germline CDR1 reads LGHDT; CDR2 reads YNNKEL (reference sequence). V gave up 1 base and J gave up 4 bases, with 16 bases separating them. This CDR3 is 16 amino acids long. CDR3 protein: CASSQAALGGATEAFF. The CDR3 bases are TGTGCCAGCAGCCAAGCCGCCTTAGGGGGGGCCACTGAAGCTTTCTTT.

V gene TRBV9 combines with J gene TRBJ1-4; 9 nucleotides align to TRBD1. CDR3 size: 18 residues. Trimming removed 0 bases from V and 5 bases from J; junction bases left unmatched: 11. The germline gives CDR1 SGDLS, CDR2 YYNGEE. The CDR3 is CASSVALVGQGTNEKLFF. CDR3 nucleotides: TGTGCCAGCAGCGTAGCGTTGGTTGGACAGGGGACGAATGAAAAACTGTTTTTT.

This clone appeared many times. V is TRBV10-1 and J is TRBJ1-5; 8 positions match TRBD1. Per the germline V gene, CDR1 is WNHNN and CDR2 is SYGVQD (reference sequence). V lost 7 bases to trimming and J lost 3 bases; unmatched junction nucleotides: 8. This CDR3 has 15 amino acids. DNA of the CDR3: TGCGCCAGCATTACGACAGGGGTGGCCAATCAGCCCCAGCATTTT. This encodes CASITTGVANQPQHF.

The V gene is TRBV19, the J gene TRBJ1-5; 8 bases map to TRBD1. This CDR3 has 17 residues. After removal of 9 bases from V and 0 bases from J, the junction contained 13 bases not matched to a gene. Germline CDR1 reads LNHDA; CDR2 reads SQIVND (reference sequence). Here the CDR3 DNA reads TGTGCCAGCAAACCGGGACAGGATTTTGTTAGCAATCAGCCCCAGCATTTT. Amino acid sequence: CASKPGQDFVSNQPQHF.

The chain recombines TRBV5-1 with TRBJ2-4, with 11 positions matching TRBD2. Losses at the gene ends were 4 bases for V and 0 bases for J; bases not matched to a gene: 6. Germline V gene data show CDR1 as SGHRS and CDR2 as YFSETQ. The CDR3 runs 17 residues. In DNA, the CDR3 is TGCGCCAGCAGCCCTCCGACTAGCGGGGTAGCCAAAAACATTCAGTACTTC. Amino acid sequence: CASSPPTSGVAKNIQYF.

The chain employs TRBV9 and TRBJ1-6; D ambiguous. CDR1 is SGDLS, CDR2 YYNGEE, per germline. The CDR3 runs to 17 residues. V was clipped by 0 bases and J by 5 bases, with 15 bases between them. CDR3 region: CASSVEAAGTNNSPLHF. CDR3 nucleotides: TGTGCCAGCAGCGTAGAGGCGGCGGGAACTAATAATTCACCCCTCCACTTT.

This clone came up once. The genes are TRBV2 and TRBJ1-5, with 9 bases lining up with TRBD1. The CDR3 loop spans 16 amino acids. V lost 3 bases to trimming and J lost 6 bases; unmatched junction nucleotides: 9. Germline assignment: CDR1 SNHLY and CDR2 FYNNEI. The CDR3 sequence is CASSDTGTGWGQPQHF. Written as DNA, the CDR3 is TGTGCCAGCAGTGACACCGGGACAGGGTGGGGTCAGCCCCAGCATTTT.

This clone was counted a few times. The chain joins TRBV12-3 or TRBV12-4 to TRBJ1-2; 9 bases agree with TRBD1. V trimming: 5 bases; J trimming: 4 bases; junction bases outside the gene matches: 2. CDR3 length: 13 residues. The CDR3 DNA follows: TGTGCCAGCAGTCTGACAGGGGGCTATGGCTACACCTTC. It translates to CASSLTGGYGYTF.

This clone was observed a handful of times. The chain joins TRBV3-1 (or the pseudogene TRBV3-2) to TRBJ2-1; TRBD2 agrees at 7 bases. V gave up 3 bases and J gave up 9 bases; unmatched junction bases: 8. This CDR3 comprises 14 residues. Germline V gene sequence: CDR1 LGHDT, CDR2 YNNKEL (reference sequence). CDR3 sequence reads: CASSHLAVLGEQFF. In DNA form, the CDR3 reads TGTGCCAGCAGCCACCTAGCGGTCCTTGGTGAGCAGTTCTTC.

The J gene is TRBJ1-6, the V gene TRBV2; tentative D call: TRBD1 (5 bases). V was pared by 2 bases and J by 6 bases, with 11 bases between. The CDR3 is 15 residues long. Germline-derived CDR1 and CDR2 are SNHLY and FYNNEI. The chain's CDR3 is CASSEIDSTNSPLHF. The CDR3 DNA reads as TGTGCCAGCAGTGAAATAGACAGTACTAATTCACCCCTCCACTTT.

The chain is built from TRBV5-1 and TRBJ2-3; 11 nucleotides line up with TRBD2. V dropped 8 bases and J dropped 2; count of bases not matched to a gene: 7. Germline V gene data show CDR1 as SGHRS and CDR2 as YFSETQ. The CDR3 covers 15 residues. The CDR3 loop reads CASSVAGGPTDTQYF. The CDR3 nucleotides are TGCGCCAGTTCAGTAGCGGGAGGGCCCACAGATACGCAGTATTTT.

The count of this clone is one. The rearrangement links TRBV7-6 to TRBJ1-2, with D tentatively TRBD1 (5 bases). Germline V lookup: CDR1 SGHVS, CDR2 FNYEAQ. This CDR3 is 14 amino acids long. Trimming stripped 5 bases from V and 4 bases from J, with 14 bases between. CDR3 loop: CASSPGLGPYGYTF. In DNA, the CDR3 is TGTGCCAGCAGCCCAGGGCTAGGGCCCTATGGCTACACCTTC.

This clone was counted once. The chain carries TRBV11-2 and TRBJ1-2; 7 nucleotides line up with TRBD1. This CDR3 is built from 16 residues. Germline CDR1 is SGHAT and CDR2 is FQNNGV. Trimming took 4 bases from V and 6 from J; bases not matched to a gene: 14. CDR3 coding DNA: TGTGCCAGCAGCTCGGTTACACAGGGGCTGGGGAATGGCTACACCTTC. This gives the protein CASSSVTQGLGNGYTF.

The V gene is TRBV7-6, the J gene TRBJ2-4, with a possible D match to TRBD1 (6 bases). The CDR3 contains 15 residues. Trimming took off 1 base at V and 6 bases at J, with 13 bases between the two ends. Germline values: CDR1 SGHVS, CDR2 FNYEAQ. CDR3 sequence reads: CASSLGGQAGNIQYF. The CDR3 DNA sequence: TGTGCCAGCAGCTTAGGGGGGCAGGCTGGAAACATTCAGTACTTC. Together with reference TRBV7-6 and TRBJ2-4, the CDR3 gives the full variable domain: GAGVSQSPRYKVTKRGQDVALRCDPISGHVSLYWYRQALGQGPEFLTYFNYEAQQDKSGLPNDRFSAERPEGSISTLTIQRTEQRDSAMYRCASSLGGQAGNIQYFGAGTRLSVL.

J is TRBJ2-7 and V is TRBV25-1, with D tentatively TRBD2 (6 bases). The CDR3 has 13 residues. V was cut by 4 bases and J by 5 bases, with 12 bases left in between. Looked up from germline, CDR1 is MGHDK and CDR2 is SYGVNS. The CDR3 protein is CASSGGLGDEQYF. The CDR3 DNA is TGTGCCAGCAGTGGGGGACTGGGGGACGAGCAGTACTTC.

The chain links TRBV11-2 to TRBJ2-6, with D perhaps matching TRBD2 (7 bases). Germline V gene sequence: CDR1 SGHAT, CDR2 FQNNGV. Trimming took off 3 bases at V and 0 bases at J, with 9 bases between the two ends. The CDR3 runs to 16 residues. The chain's CDR3 is CASSFRGGSGANVLTF. In nucleotides, the CDR3 is TGTGCCAGCAGCTTTAGGGGGGGCTCTGGGGCCAACGTCCTGACTTTC. The full variable domain, its missing parts supplied by reference TRBV11-2 and TRBJ2-6, is EAGVAQSPRYKIIEKRQSVAFWCNPISGHATLYWYQQILGQGPKLLIQFQNNGVVDDSQLPKDRFSAERLKGVDSTLKIQPAKLEDSAVYLCASSFRGGSGANVLTFGAGSRLTVL.

V usage is TRBV6-5 and J usage is TRBJ2-1; 11 nucleotides line up with TRBD2. Germline CDR1 reads MNHEY; CDR2 reads SVGAGI. The V and J ends lost 6 bases and 4 bases, in that order; junction bases with no gene match: 5. The CDR3 is 15 amino acids. The CDR3 loop reads CASSDGLAGYNEQFF. The CDR3 DNA reads as TGTGCCAGCAGCGATGGACTAGCGGGTTACAATGAGCAGTTCTTC.

The chain has TRBV6-5 and TRBJ2-3; D is undetermined. Germline V CDR1 and CDR2: MNHEY, SVGAGI. The CDR3 loop spans 14 amino acids. The V and J ends lost 6 bases and 2 bases respectively, with 12 bases between them. The CDR3 region is CASSRLDSTDTQYF. DNA of the CDR3: TGTGCCAGCAGCCGCCTAGACTCCACAGATACGCAGTATTTT.